The present TCR beta chain was sequenced within a study of cytomegalovirus exposure and HLA in healthy donors. PCR was performed using 60 Vbeta and 13 Jbeta primers. Study processing details: Around 10 million of the 60 million to 80 million unique TCR beta chains counted in a later analysis were shared. Sequenced by immunoSEQ multiplex PCR; TCRdb stores in-frame clones only, minus some. D and trimming come from the DNA, and the V and J calls and clone size come from that table. The table has 150,000 to 200,000 clones, around 80% seen once. This clone has just a few counts. The CDR3 is 12 amino acids. V lost 6 bases and J lost 6, with 11 bases in between. CDR1 is ENHRY and CDR2 is SYGVKD in the germline V gene.

The rearrangement uses TRBV10-3 and TRBJ1-2; perhaps TRBD1 as D (5 bases). The specimen was PBMCs. This receptor was identified in a male donor in good health and CMV-seronegative. The CDR3 sequence is CAISPGSDGYTF. CDR3 sequence (DNA): TGTGCCATCAGCCCAGGGTCTGATGGCTACACCTTC.